This TCR beta chain originates from a study of control samples from healthy donors and cancer patients. Trimming took off 2 bases at V and 1 base at J, with 0 bases between the two ends. The germline V gene has CDR1 LGHNA and CDR2 YSLEER. The CDR3 contains 12 residues. This table comes from immunoSEQ multiplex PCR, and its TCRdb copy is limited to in-frame clones, with some not included. The sample yields under 200,000 clones, just under 95% seen once. Material: blood. This clonotype originated in a woman in her thirties or forties in good health. The V gene is TRBV4-3, the J gene TRBJ1-3; no reliable D call. The CDR3 here is CASSQSGNTIYF. The CDR3 nucleotides read TGCGCCAGCAGCCAATCTGGAAACACCATATATTTT.